These T cell receptor beta chains were read from a single sample in a study of identical twins. Each CDR3 protein gets one entry after TCRdb re-called the 5' RACE reads with MiXCR. The sample carries 1.5 million to 2 million distinct CDR3 sequences, 25% to 35% recorded once. Sequenced: cord blood. The receptor set was obtained from a newborn girl in good health. Both conserved end residues are part of each CDR3. D genes are given only for firm matches. Clone sizes are given selectively: once, few, many, or a class where the clone is expanded.

TRBV4-2	.	TRBJ2-4	.	CASSQGSGSVLKNIQYF	TGTGCCAGCAGCCAAGGTTCGGGCAGTGTTCTCAAAAACATTCAGTACTTC
TRBV29-1	.	TRBJ2-5	few	CSVEDRGQYPQETQYF	TGCAGCGTTGAAGATAGAGGACAATACCCCCAAGAGACCCAGTACTTC
TRBV10-3	.	TRBJ2-5	.	CAIRAPGHEETQYF	TGTGCCATCAGGGCCCCGGGACACGAAGAGACCCAGTACTTC
TRBV28	TRBD2	TRBJ2-1	few	CASSPVSSGRGNEQFF	TGTGCCAGCAGTCCAGTCTCTAGCGGGAGGGGGAATGAGCAGTTCTTC
TRBV28	.	TRBJ2-5	many	CASSLTQGGQETQYF	TGTGCCAGCAGTTTAACCCAAGGAGGGCAAGAGACCCAGTACTTC
TRBV6-5	.	TRBJ2-4	few	CASSFPDAPPFCAKNIQYF	TGTGCCAGCAGTTTCCCGGATGCCCCCCCCTTCTGCGCCAAAAACATTCAGTACTTC
TRBV6-1	TRBD1	TRBJ2-1	.	CASKSSGTGRDSEQFF	TGTGCCAGCAAATCATCCGGGACAGGGAGGGACAGTGAGCAGTTCTTC
TRBV20-1	TRBD2	TRBJ2-5	few	CSASPSGRAQETQYF	TGCAGTGCTAGTCCTAGCGGGAGGGCCCAAGAGACCCAGTACTTC
TRBV20-1	TRBD2	TRBJ2-3	few	CSATRTSGVRDTQYF	TGCAGTGCTACCCGGACTAGCGGGGTTCGAGATACGCAGTATTTT
TRBV5-1	.	TRBJ2-3	.	CASSLSQTQDTRYF	TGCGCCAGCAGCTTGTCCCAGACACAAGATACGCGGTATTTT
TRBV7-8	TRBD2	TRBJ2-3	.	CASSLGTSGGPICTDTQYF	TGTGCCAGCAGCTTAGGCACTAGCGGGGGACCTATCTGCACAGATACGCAGTATTTT
TRBV20-1	.	TRBJ2-2	.	CSARRGPSTGELFF	TGCAGTGCTAGAAGGGGACCGAGCACCGGGGAGCTGTTTTTT
TRBV6-5	.	TRBJ2-5	.	CASSSGTIKTQYF	TGTGCCAGCAGTTCCGGGACAATAAAGACCCAGTACTTC